The 6 T cell receptor beta chains in this list originate from one sample, sequenced in a study of control samples from healthy donors and cancer patients. Measured with immunoSEQ multiplex PCR; TCRdb has only the in-frame clones, and not every one. The top ten hold roughly 4.5% of the sample, which has about 110,000 clones, 90% seen once. The sequenced sample was blood. These receptor sequences come from a human donor in good health. The donor label of this sample is uncertain.

V gene TRBV5-4 combines with J gene TRBJ1-1; no reliable D call. Per the germline V gene, CDR1 is SGHNT and CDR2 is YYREEE (reference sequence). Trimming pared 1 base from V and 1 base from J, leaving 11 bases between. The CDR3 is 15 residues long. CDR3 DNA: TGTGCCAGCAGCTTGTTTCCCAGCCCGAACACTGAAGCTTTCTTT. Encoded protein: CASSLFPSPNTEAFF.

The chain combines TRBV6-4 with TRBJ1-5; 9 positions match TRBD1. Germline lookup yields CDR1 MRHNA and CDR2 SNTAGT. After removal of 6 bases from V and 0 bases from J, the junction contained 12 bases not matched to a gene. This CDR3 region has 18 residues. CDR3 sequence (DNA): TGTGCCAGCAGCGCCGGGACAGGGTATCCGCCTAGCAATCAGCCCCAGCATTTT. Translated, it gives CASSAGTGYPPSNQPQHF.

The rearrangement uses TRBV5-1 and TRBJ1-2; perhaps TRBD1 as D (5 bases). Trimming took 6 bases from V and 3 from J, leaving 15 bases between them. The CDR3 has 14 amino acids. Germline CDR1 is SGHRS and CDR2 is YFSETQ. The CDR3 reads CASNLGTAYYGYTF. CDR3 in DNA: TGCGCCAGCAATCTCGGGACCGCATACTATGGCTACACCTTC.

The chain links TRBV18 to TRBJ1-1, with 8 bases identical to TRBD1. The CDR3 spans 14 residues. Per the germline V gene, CDR1 is KGHSH and CDR2 is LQKENI. V shed 5 bases, J shed 4 bases, and the junction held 6 bases outside the gene matches. The CDR3 is CASSYDRGSTEAFF. In DNA, the CDR3 is TGTGCCAGCTCATACGACAGGGGAAGCACTGAAGCTTTCTTT.

The CDR3 nucleotides read TGTGCCAGCAGTGTCCCGGGACAGCAAGCTTTCTTT. This encodes CASSVPGQQAFF. The genes are TRBV28 and TRBJ1-1; 7 nucleotides line up with TRBD1. Germline V gene sequence: CDR1 MDHEN, CDR2 SYDVKM. Trimming took 5 bases from V and 9 from J; bases not matched to a gene: 6. The CDR3 runs to 12 residues.

The V gene is TRBV7-9, the J gene TRBJ2-5, with TRBD1 matching 7 bases. The CDR3 length is 16 residues. V was clipped by 2 bases and J by 5 bases; unmatched bases: 11. CDR1 is SEHNR and CDR2 is FQNEAQ in the germline V gene (reference sequence). CDR3 sequence reads: CASSLNPQGERETQYF. DNA of the CDR3: TGTGCCAGCAGCTTAAATCCGCAGGGGGAGAGGGAGACCCAGTACTTC.